The source of this T cell receptor beta chain is a study of T-cell memory formation after mild COVID-19. TCRdb used MiXCR to reprocess the 5' RACE reads, holding one entry per CDR3 protein. The data contain 350,000 or so distinct CDR3 sequences, around a fifth of them singletons. A few counts support this clonotype. From germline, CDR1 is PRHDT and CDR2 FYEKMQ (reference sequence). The V gene lost 0 bases and the J gene lost 5 bases, with 16 bases spanning the gap. This CDR3 is 16 amino acids long. The sequencing input was PBMCs or a T cell subset sorted from them (not recorded which). The gene calls are TRBV13 and TRBJ1-1; possibly TRBD1 for D (5 bases). This clonotype originated in an adult woman who had mild COVID-19 (a few samples of this study predate the infection). Cell type and time point are not known. This CDR3 reads CASSLGLGLKGTEAFF. CDR3 nucleotide sequence: TGTGCCAGCAGCTTAGGCCTGGGGCTCAAGGGGACTGAAGCTTTCTTT.